A single sample gave rise to the 2 T cell receptor beta chains below, sequenced in a study of cytomegalovirus exposure and HLA in healthy donors. Measured with immunoSEQ multiplex PCR; TCRdb has only the in-frame clones, and not every one. The table lists approximately 120,000 clones, about 94% of them singletons. The sequenced material came from PBMCs. The receptors shown here come from a woman aged 18-30 years in good health and CMV-seronegative.

V usage is TRBV14 and J usage is TRBJ1-3; D might be TRBD1 (6 bases). The germline CDR1 and CDR2 sequences are SGHDN and FVKESK. V lost 1 base and J 0 bases, leaving 13 bases between the germline ends. The CDR3 is 17 amino acids. CDR3 nucleotide sequence: TGTGCCAGCAGCCAAGTCCCGGGACATTACTCTGGAAACACCATATATTTT. Protein sequence: CASSQVPGHYSGNTIYF.

This chain connects TRBV28 to TRBJ2-7; 13 positions match TRBD2. This CDR3 is built from 16 residues. Losses at the gene ends were 6 bases for V and 6 bases for J; bases not matched to a gene: 11. Per germline, CDR1 MDHEN and CDR2 SYDVKM. The CDR3 reads CASRGITSGRVGEQYF. The CDR3 coding sequence is TGTGCCAGCAGGGGGATTACTAGCGGGAGGGTGGGCGAGCAGTACTTC.